This T cell receptor (beta chain) comes out of a study of vaccination effects on CD4 cells after COVID-19. Across the whole study: Participants were vaccinated with two doses of either the BNT162b2 or mRNA-1273 vaccine. General observations from the study: In the late period after vaccination, infection- and vaccine-induced clones contracted markedly.

Repertoires were generated with immunoSEQ multiplex PCR, while TCRdb's copy carries only in-frame clones and drops some. The sample carries approximately 40,000 clones, around 68% recorded once. This clone was seen a single time. Its antigen is currently unknown. CDR1 SGHNT and CDR2 YYREEE come from the germline V gene (reference sequence). The V end was cut by 3 bases, the J end by 3 bases, with 12 bases between. The CDR3 runs to 15 residues. CD4+ T cells specific for antigen were expanded with viral peptide pools by the ViraFEST assay before sequencing. At the end of over 8 days of culture, CD4+ T cells were isolated. In the vaccine recipients, nucleocapsid antibodies were negative and there was no prior SARS-CoV-2 infection. Each well held a few million PBMC cultured with about 9.9 ug/ml peptides and roughly 10 IU/ml IL-2. On days 3 and 7, fresh IL-2 medium replaced half the medium.

This sequence was found in a human donor who received a COVID-19 vaccine. The V call is TRBV5-4, the J call TRBJ2-2; tentatively, D is TRBD2 (7 bases). The sample was CD4+ T cells from PBMCs cultured with SARS-CoV-2 spike peptides, taken before COVID-19 vaccination. The CDR3 here is CASSWGGADTGELFF. CDR3 nucleotide sequence: TGTGCCAGCAGCTGGGGGGGGGCGGACACCGGGGAGCTGTTTTTT.